This T cell receptor (beta chain) was captured by sequencing in a study of T cell responses to AZD1222 COVID-19 vaccine (dated by TCRdb to the early 2020s). Looking at the study overall: TCR sequencing covered 230 to 250 trial participants: about 210 given two doses of AZD1222 and 26 given two doses of MenACWY control vaccine. Trial participants were enrolled by age into subgroups of 18-55, 56-69 and 70-plus years, and around 150, 29 and 61 TCR-sequenced participants, respectively, were included in these subgroups. Overall study results and their limits: After two AZD1222 doses, both the breadth and the depth of spike-specific TCRs were significantly higher than at day 0 and than in MenACWY recipients. Conclusions about previously exposed vaccinees are limited because only a handful of AZD1222 recipients were SARS-CoV-2 seropositive at baseline. CD4 TCRs associated with the vaccine covered the entire spike protein, and the dominant responses were in regions 160-218 and 743-854. Most participants were white British and females outnumbered males, and the authors suggested that clonal diversity may have been underestimated. Because no day 14 peak-response samples were available, repertoires were characterized only after the peak T cell response. Reportedly, almost half of the unique spike-specific TCRs recognized epitopes lying outside the regions that are mutated in the B.1.351 and B.1.1.7 variants. The 56-69-year group was small, and its depth increase did not reach significance, likely because of low power.

The time point label, as the study defines it: about 28 days (+/-7) after the second vaccine dose. Because spike-specific TCR depth and breadth did not differ between the two schedules, AZD1222 recipients who got a second dose at roughly 4 weeks were pooled with those who got a second dose at roughly 12 weeks. Vaccinee samples came from UK trials COV001 and COV002, including a single-blind randomized controlled phase 2/3 trial of AZD1222 (ChAdOx1 nCoV-19) in healthy adults. For TCRbeta chain sequencing, PBMC samples were collected from trial participants at day 0 and at day 28 after the second dose. The CDR3 regions of human TCRbeta chains were subjected to immunosequencing. In the source study's methods: Repertoire TCRs were matched against a reference library of SARS-CoV-2-specific TCRs generated with the MIRA antigen-specificity platform. Breadth was defined as the fraction of unique TCRs that were SARS-CoV-2-associated, and depth was defined as the fraction of total T cells that were SARS-CoV-2-associated. Using the MIRA data, every spike-specific TCR was mapped to the spike region that the TCR reacted to and assigned to either a CD4 or a CD8 class. Log10-transformed breadth and depth values were compared by one-way ANOVA with Sidak's multiple comparisons tests. In TCRdb, the immuneACCESS table is reduced to in-frame sequences with V and J assigned. These tables do not hold every clone; where another copy was compared, an unresolved V gene accounts for under half, and the others remain unexplained. Clone size and V and J calls were adopted from that table, with D and trimming inferred from the DNA. Recorded for this sample are approximately 75,000 clones; roughly 90% of them occurred a single time. The ten largest clonotypes hold around 1.4% of the sample.

On this clone itself: What this receptor recognizes is not known. No qualities accompany the bases; no much larger clone lies one base away.

The CDR3 spans 15 residues, from the cysteine through the phenylalanine. The CDR3 DNA has 45 bases and is translated from base 1. Trimming at the junction amounts to 3 bases on V and 0 bases on J, and the germline ends lie 12 bases apart. CDR1 SGHAT and CDR2 FQNNGV are derived from the germline V gene. The V and J genes are TRBV11-2 and TRBJ2-7; the D call is possibly TRBD1 or TRBD2, each sharing 5 bases. The clonotype comes from an adult who received the AZD1222 COVID-19 vaccine. The input for sequencing was peripheral blood, taken 28 days after the second AZD1222 dose. This receptor has the CDR3 CASSFRDAGSYEQYF. The DNA sequence follows: TGTGCCAGCAGCTTTCGGGACGCCGGCTCCTACGAGCAGTACTTC.